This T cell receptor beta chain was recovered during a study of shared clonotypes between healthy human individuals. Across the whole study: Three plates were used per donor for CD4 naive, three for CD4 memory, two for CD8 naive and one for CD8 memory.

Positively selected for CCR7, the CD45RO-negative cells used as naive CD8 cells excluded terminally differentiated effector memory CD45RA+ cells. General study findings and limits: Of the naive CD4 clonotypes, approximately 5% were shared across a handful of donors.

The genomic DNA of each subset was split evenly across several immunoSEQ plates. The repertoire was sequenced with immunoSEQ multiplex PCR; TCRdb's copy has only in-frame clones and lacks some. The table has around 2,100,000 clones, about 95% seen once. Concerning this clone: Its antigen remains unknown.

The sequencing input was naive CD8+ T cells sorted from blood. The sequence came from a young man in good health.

The CDR3, as DNA: TGTGCCAGCAGCTTGGACTATACCCTAACCACAGATACGCAGTATTTT. It encodes CASSLDYTLTTDTQYF. The genes are TRBV5-6 and TRBJ2-3; D unclear. Germline-derived CDR1 and CDR2 are SGHDT and YYEEEE. This CDR3 is built from 16 residues. Trimming shortened V by 0 bases and J by 2 bases, and 13 bases separated the two germline ends.